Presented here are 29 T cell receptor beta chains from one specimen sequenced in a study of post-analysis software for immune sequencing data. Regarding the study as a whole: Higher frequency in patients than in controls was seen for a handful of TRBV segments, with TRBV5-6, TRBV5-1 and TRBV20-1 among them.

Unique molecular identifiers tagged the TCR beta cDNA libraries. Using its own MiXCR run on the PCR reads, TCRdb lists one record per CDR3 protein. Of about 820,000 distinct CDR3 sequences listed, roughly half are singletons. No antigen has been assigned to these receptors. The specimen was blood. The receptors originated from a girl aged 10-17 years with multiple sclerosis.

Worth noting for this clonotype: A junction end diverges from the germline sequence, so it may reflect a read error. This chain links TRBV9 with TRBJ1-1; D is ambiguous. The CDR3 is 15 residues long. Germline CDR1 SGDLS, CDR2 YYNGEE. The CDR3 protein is CASSVAAEMNTETFF. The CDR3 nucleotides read TGTGCCAGCAGCGTAGCGGCAGAGATGAACACTGAAACTTTCTTT.

DNA of the CDR3: TGTGCCAGCAGCCAAGTACAGGGGGGATACGAGCAGTACTTC. Residues: CASSQVQGGYEQYF. The chain has TRBV14 and TRBJ2-7, with 8 positions matching TRBD1. CDR3 length: 14 amino acids. V lost 1 base, J lost 4 bases, and 3 bases stayed unmatched. The germline CDR1 and CDR2 sequences are SGHDN and FVKESK.

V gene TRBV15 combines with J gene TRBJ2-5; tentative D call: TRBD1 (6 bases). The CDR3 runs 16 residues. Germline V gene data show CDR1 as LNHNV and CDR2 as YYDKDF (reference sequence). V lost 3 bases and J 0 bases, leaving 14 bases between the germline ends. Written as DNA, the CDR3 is TGTGCCACCAGCAGGGCGGACAGCCAACACCAAGAGACCCAGTACTTC. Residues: CATSRADSQHQETQYF.

The CDR3 protein is CASSSSGNEQFF. Here the CDR3 DNA reads TGTGCCAGCAGCTCAAGCGGGAATGAGCAGTTCTTC. The V call is TRBV2, the J call TRBJ2-1; D perhaps matches TRBD2 (6 bases). Germline CDR1 and CDR2: SNHLY and FYNNEI. The CDR3 length is 12 residues. V lost 6 bases, J lost 7 bases, and 10 bases lay in between.

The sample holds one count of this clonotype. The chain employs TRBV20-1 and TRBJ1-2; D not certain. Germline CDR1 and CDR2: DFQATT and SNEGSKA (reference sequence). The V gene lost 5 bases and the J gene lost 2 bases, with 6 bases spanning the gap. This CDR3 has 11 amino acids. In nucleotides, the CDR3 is TGCAGTGCTGCGCAGAACTATGGCTACACCTTC. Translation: CSAAQNYGYTF.

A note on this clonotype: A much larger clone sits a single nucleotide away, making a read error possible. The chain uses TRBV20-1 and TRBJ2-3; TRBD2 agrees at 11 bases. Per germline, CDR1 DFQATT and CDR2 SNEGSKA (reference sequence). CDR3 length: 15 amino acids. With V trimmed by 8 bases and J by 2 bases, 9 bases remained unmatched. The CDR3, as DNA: TGCAGTACGCCCCGACTAGCGGGGAACACAGATACGCAGTATTTT. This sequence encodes CSTPRLAGNTDTQYF.

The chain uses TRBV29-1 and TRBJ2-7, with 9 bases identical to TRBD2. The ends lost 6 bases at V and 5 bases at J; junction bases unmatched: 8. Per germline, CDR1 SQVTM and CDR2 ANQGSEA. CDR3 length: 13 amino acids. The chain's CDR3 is CSVRAGGTDEQYF. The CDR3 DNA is TGCAGCGTCAGAGCGGGAGGTACCGACGAGCAGTACTTC.

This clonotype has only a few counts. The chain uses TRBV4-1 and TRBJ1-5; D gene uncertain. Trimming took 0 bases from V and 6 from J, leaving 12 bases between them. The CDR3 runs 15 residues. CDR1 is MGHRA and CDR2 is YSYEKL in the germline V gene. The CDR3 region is CASSQDPTRSQPQHF. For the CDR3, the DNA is TGCGCCAGCAGCCAAGATCCCACAAGGAGTCAGCCCCAGCATTTT.

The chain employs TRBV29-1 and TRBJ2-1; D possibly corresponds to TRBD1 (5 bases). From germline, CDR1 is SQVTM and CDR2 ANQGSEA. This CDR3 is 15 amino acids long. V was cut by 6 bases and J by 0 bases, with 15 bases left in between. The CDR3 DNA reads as TGCAGCGTGCCGGGTAGGGGAAGCTCCTACAATGAGCAGTTCTTC. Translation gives CSVPGRGSSYNEQFF.

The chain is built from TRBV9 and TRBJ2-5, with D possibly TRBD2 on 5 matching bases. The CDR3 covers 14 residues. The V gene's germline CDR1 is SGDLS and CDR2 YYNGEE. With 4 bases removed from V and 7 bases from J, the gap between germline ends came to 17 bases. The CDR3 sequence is CASSMDSNSGTQYF. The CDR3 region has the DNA TGTGCCAGCAGCATGGACTCAAATTCGGGGACCCAGTACTTC.

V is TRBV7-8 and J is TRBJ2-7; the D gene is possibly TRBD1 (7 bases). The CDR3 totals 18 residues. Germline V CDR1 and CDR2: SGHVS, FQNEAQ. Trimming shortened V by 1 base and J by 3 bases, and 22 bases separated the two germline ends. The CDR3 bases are TGTGCCAGCAGCTTAGAAGGGGGGCTGCGACAGGGCTTCTACGAGCAGTACTTC. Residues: CASSLEGGLRQGFYEQYF. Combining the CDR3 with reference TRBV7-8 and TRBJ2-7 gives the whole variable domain GAGVSQSPRYKVAKRGQDVALRCDPISGHVSLFWYQQALGQGPEFLTYFQNEAQLDKSGLPSDRFFAERPEGSVSTLKIQRTQQEDSAVYLCASSLEGGLRQGFYEQYFGPGTRLTVT.

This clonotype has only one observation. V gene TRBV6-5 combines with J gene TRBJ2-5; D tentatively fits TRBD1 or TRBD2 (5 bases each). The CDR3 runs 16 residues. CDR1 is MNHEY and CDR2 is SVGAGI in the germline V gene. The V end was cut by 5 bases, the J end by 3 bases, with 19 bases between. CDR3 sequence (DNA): TGTGCCAGCAGTCCTCCTCGTGCGAGAGGGGAAGAGACCCAGTACTTC. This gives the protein CASSPPRARGEETQYF.

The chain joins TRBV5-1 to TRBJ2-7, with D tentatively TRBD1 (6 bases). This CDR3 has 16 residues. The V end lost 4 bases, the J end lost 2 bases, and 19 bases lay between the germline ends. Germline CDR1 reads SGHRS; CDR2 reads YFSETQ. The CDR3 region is CASSGLGQKVAYEQYF. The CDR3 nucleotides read TGCGCCAGCAGCGGGCTCGGACAGAAAGTAGCCTACGAGCAGTACTTC.

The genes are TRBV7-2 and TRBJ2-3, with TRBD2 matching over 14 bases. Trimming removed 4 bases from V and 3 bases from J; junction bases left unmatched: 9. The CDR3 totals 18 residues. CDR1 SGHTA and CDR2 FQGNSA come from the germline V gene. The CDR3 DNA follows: TGTGCCAGCAGCTCCAGACTAGCGGGAGGGCCAAGAACAGATACGCAGTATTTT. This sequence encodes CASSSRLAGGPRTDTQYF.

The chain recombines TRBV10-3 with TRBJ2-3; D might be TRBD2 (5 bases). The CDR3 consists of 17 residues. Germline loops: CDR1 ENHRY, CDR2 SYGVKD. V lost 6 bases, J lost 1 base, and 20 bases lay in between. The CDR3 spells CAISPGVVLTGTDTQYF. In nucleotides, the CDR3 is TGTGCCATCAGCCCCGGGGTGGTCTTAACGGGCACAGATACGCAGTATTTT.

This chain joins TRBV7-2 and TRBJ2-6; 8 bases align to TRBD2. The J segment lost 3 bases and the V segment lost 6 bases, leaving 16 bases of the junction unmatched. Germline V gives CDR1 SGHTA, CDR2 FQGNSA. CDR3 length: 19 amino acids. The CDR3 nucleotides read TGTGCCAGCAGGATTTCTTGGCGGGGGGCCTTAATTGGGGCCAACGTCCTGACTTTC. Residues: CASRISWRGALIGANVLTF.

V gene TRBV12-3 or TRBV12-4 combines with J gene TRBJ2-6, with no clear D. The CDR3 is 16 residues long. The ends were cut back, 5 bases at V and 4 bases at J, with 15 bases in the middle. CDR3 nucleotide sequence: TGTGCCAGCAGTCCTCGGTACCGAGAGGGGGCCAACGTCCTGACTTTC. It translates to CASSPRYREGANVLTF.

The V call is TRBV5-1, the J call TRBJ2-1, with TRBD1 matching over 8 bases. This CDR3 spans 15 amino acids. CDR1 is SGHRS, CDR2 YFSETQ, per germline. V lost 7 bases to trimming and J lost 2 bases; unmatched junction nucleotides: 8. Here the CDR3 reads CASGSGTGPYNEQFF. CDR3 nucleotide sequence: TGCGCCAGCGGCTCCGGGACAGGACCCTACAATGAGCAGTTCTTC.

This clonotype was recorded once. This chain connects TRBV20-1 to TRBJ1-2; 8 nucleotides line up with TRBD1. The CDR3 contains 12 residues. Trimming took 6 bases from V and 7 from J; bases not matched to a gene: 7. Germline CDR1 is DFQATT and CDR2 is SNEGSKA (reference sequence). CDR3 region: CSAPGQVGGYTF. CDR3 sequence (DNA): TGCAGTGCGCCGGGACAGGTCGGTGGCTACACCTTC.

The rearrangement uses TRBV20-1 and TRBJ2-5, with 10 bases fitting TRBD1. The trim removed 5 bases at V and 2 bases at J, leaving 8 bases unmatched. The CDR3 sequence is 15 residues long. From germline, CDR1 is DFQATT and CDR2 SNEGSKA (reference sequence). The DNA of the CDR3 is TGCAGTGCTGGGAGGACAGGGGGTACACAAGAGACCCAGTACTTC. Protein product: CSAGRTGGTQETQYF.

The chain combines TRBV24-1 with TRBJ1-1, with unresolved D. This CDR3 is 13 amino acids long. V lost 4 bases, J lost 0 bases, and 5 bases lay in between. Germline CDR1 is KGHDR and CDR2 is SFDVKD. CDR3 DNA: TGTGCCACCAGTGACCCAATGAACACTGAAGCTTTCTTT. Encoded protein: CATSDPMNTEAFF.

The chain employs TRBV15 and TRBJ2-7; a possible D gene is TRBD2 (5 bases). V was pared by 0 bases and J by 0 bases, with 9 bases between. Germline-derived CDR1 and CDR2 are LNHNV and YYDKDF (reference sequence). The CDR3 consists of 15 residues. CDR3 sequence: CATSRDRAVSYEQYF. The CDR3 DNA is TGTGCCACCAGCAGAGATCGAGCGGTCTCCTACGAGCAGTACTTC.

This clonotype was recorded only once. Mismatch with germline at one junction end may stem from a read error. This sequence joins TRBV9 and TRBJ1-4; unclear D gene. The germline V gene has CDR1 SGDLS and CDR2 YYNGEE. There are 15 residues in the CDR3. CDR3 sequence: CASSVEGGLNEKRFF. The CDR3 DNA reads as TGTGCCAGCAGCGTAGAGGGAGGGCTTAATGAAAAACGGTTTTTT.

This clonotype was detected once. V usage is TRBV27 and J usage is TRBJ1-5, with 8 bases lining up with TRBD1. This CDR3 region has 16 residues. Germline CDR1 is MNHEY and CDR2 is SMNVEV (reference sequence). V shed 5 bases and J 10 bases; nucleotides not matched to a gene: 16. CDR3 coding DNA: TGTGCCAGCAGTCAAACCTTGACAGGGGCCGTTCGACCCCAGCATTTT. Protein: CASSQTLTGAVRPQHF.

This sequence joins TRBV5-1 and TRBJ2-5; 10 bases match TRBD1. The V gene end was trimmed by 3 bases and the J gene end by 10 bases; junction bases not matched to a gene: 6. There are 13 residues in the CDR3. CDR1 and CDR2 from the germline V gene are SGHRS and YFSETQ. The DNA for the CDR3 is TGCGCCAGCAGCTCCGGGACAGGGGTAGGCCAGTACTTC. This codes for CASSSGTGVGQYF. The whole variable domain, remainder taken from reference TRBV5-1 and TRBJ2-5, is KAGVTQTPRYLIKTRGQQVTLSCSPISGHRSVSWYQQTPGQGLQFLFEYFSETQRNKGNFPGRFSGRQFSNSRSEMNVSTLELGDSALYLCASSSGTGVGQYFGPGTRLLVL.

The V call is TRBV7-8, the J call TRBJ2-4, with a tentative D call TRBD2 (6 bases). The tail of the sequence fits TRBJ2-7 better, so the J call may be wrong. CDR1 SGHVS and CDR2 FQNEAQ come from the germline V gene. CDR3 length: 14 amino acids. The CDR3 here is CASSQIGTPYEQYF. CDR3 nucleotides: TGTGCCAGCAGCCAGATAGGGACTCCCTACGAGCAGTACTTC.

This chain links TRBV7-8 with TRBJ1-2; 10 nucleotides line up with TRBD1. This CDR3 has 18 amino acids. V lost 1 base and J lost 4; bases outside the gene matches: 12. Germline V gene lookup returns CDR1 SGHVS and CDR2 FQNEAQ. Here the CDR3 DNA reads TGTGCCAGCAGCTTAGGGGCAGCGACAGGGGGCCGGGGCTATGGCTACACCTTC. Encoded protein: CASSLGAATGGRGYGYTF. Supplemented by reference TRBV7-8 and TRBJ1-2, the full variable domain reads GAGVSQSPRYKVAKRGQDVALRCDPISGHVSLFWYQQALGQGPEFLTYFQNEAQLDKSGLPSDRFFAERPEGSVSTLKIQRTQQEDSAVYLCASSLGAATGGRGYGYTFGSGTRLTVV.

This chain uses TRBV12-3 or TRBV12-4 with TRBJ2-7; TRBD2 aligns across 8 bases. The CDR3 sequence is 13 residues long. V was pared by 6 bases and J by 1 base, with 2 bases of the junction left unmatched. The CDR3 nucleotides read TGTGCCAGCAGGGTAGCGGGATCCTACGAGCAGTACTTC. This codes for CASRVAGSYEQYF.

CDR3 in DNA: TGCAGCGTCGCTGACAGGGTGAGGAACGAGCAGTACTTC. As protein: CSVADRVRNEQYF. The gene calls are TRBV29-1 and TRBJ2-7; 7 bases map to TRBD1. The V segment lost 6 bases and the J segment 5 bases; nucleotides outside the gene matches: 10. Germline values: CDR1 SQVTM, CDR2 ANQGSEA. The CDR3 consists of 13 residues.